These T cell receptor beta chains were read from a single sample in a study of early T cells in non-severe SARS-CoV-2 infection. MiXCR, applied by TCRdb to the 5' RACE reads, yields one record per CDR3 protein. The sample includes more than 25,000 distinct CDR3 sequences, less than 6.5% of them seen just once. The sample comprised whole blood. Receptors originate from an adult who was a healthcare worker with PCR-confirmed SARS-CoV-2 infection or an uninfected control (not recorded which). The CDR3 runs from the conserved cysteine through the conserved F or W. D genes are given only for firm matches. Clone size is not always given. Where it is, it says once, few, many or a class for expanded clones.

cdr3_nt cdr3_aa v_call clone_size j_call d_call
TGCAGTGCGGGGGGACAAAACGAAAAACTGTTTTTT CSAGGQNEKLFF TRBV20-1 many TRBJ1-4 .
TGTGCCAGCAGCGGAGGGCAAAGGGGGTTCGCGGGGAATGAGCAGTTCTTC CASSGGQRGFAGNEQFF TRBV7-8 medium-sized TRBJ2-1 .
TGCGCCAGCAGCTTGGCCGGGGACCAGCCCCAGCATTTT CASSLAGDQPQHF TRBV5-1 . TRBJ1-5 .
TGTGCCAGCAGCTTAACTGAAGCTTTCTTT CASSLTEAFF TRBV7-9 few TRBJ1-1 .
TGTGCCAGCAGCTTTTGGGCGGGACAGGGGTCTGGTACGCAGTATTTT CASSFWAGQGSGTQYF TRBV7-9 . TRBJ2-3 TRBD1
TGTGCCAGCAGTTCTAGCTCCTACGAGCAGTACTTC CASSSSSYEQYF TRBV12-3/TRBV12-4 few TRBJ2-7 .
TGTGCCAGCAGCTTATTCCAAGCGGGGGGGCCAAACAATGAGCAGTTCTTC CASSLFQAGGPNNEQFF TRBV11-1 many TRBJ2-1 TRBD2
TGTGCCAGTAGTACCCTATTGGGGAGGGACAATGAGCAGTTCTTC CASSTLLGRDNEQFF TRBV19 many TRBJ2-1 TRBD2
TGTGCCAGCAGCTTGGGACTGAACTACGAGCAGTACTTC CASSLGLNYEQYF TRBV7-9 many TRBJ2-7 .
TGCGCCAGCACCCGATTTGACGAGACAGATACGCAGTATTTT CASTRFDETDTQYF TRBV5-1 many TRBJ2-3 .